The 23 T cell receptor beta chains reported below all come from one sample, sequenced in a study of Ad26.COV2.S vaccination and SARS-CoV-2 variants (TCRdb year 2021). Library generation was performed with the immunoSEQ multiplex PCR assay. TCRdb obtained this table from immuneACCESS and retained in-frame rearrangements with V and J assigned. These tables miss some clones; where compared with another copy, unresolved V genes account for less than half of the shortfall, and the remainder is unexplained. The sample table records more than 300,000 clones; about 87% of these occur just once. The ten largest make up around 6.1% of the sample. The intended sense of this specimen's treatment or condition label: roughly 19 received Ad26.COV2.S at low or high dose, single or two shots; about 5 received placebo; per-sample allocation not given. For vaccine and placebo recipients, repertoires were sequenced using samples collected on day 63 after the first injection.

The sample in question was peripheral blood, obtained in a trial of Ad26.COV2.S vaccine versus placebo. The receptors here all came from a person between 18 and 60 years old who received the Ad26.COV2.S COVID-19 vaccine or a placebo.

The chain employs TRBV18 and TRBJ1-2, with 10 bases fitting TRBD1. With 8 bases clipped from V and 2 bases from J, the junction kept 11 bases outside the gene matches. CDR3 size: 16 residues. Germline lookup yields CDR1 KGHSH and CDR2 LQKENI. For the CDR3, the DNA is TGTGCCAGCCGAACGTCCGGGACAGGGGAAAACTATGGCTACACCTTC. This translates into CASRTSGTGENYGYTF.

The chain couples TRBV7-3 to TRBJ2-7; 9 positions match TRBD2. Germline V gene lookup returns CDR1 SGHTA and CDR2 FQGTGA. V dropped 1 base and J dropped 4; count of bases not matched to a gene: 11. The CDR3 is 17 residues long. CDR3 amino acids: CASSLNPIAGVRYEQYF. CDR3 bases: TGTGCCAGCAGCTTAAACCCAATAGCGGGAGTCAGGTACGAGCAGTACTTC.

The genes are TRBV7-6 and TRBJ2-5; D may match TRBD1 or TRBD2 (5 bases each). The CDR3 is 15 amino acids. Germline V gene sequence: CDR1 SGHVS, CDR2 FNYEAQ. Trimming shortened V by 2 bases and J by 2 bases, and 12 bases separated the two germline ends. CDR3 in DNA: TGTGCCAGCAGCTTAAGGTGGGGGTTGCAAGAGACCCAGTACTTC. It is translated as CASSLRWGLQETQYF.

This chain links TRBV6-2 or TRBV6-3 with TRBJ2-7; weak D call: TRBD1 (6 bases). CDR1 is MNHEY, CDR2 SVGEGT, per germline. The V end lost 3 bases, the J end lost 4 bases, and 10 bases lay between the germline ends. This CDR3 is built from 13 residues. CDR3 in amino acids: CASSYLQGYEQYF. DNA of the CDR3: TGTGCCAGCAGTTATTTACAGGGATACGAGCAGTACTTC.

CDR3 sequence reads: CATSRPGLAAEKFF. The DNA of the CDR3 is TGTGCCACCAGCAGGCCCGGACTAGCTGCCGAGAAGTTCTTC. The J gene is TRBJ2-1, the V gene TRBV15; the match to TRBD2 covers 8 bases. This CDR3 has 14 amino acids. The V segment lost 3 bases and the J segment 14 bases; nucleotides outside the gene matches: 12. Germline V lookup: CDR1 LNHNV, CDR2 YYDKDF (reference sequence).

This clone was observed a handful of times. This chain joins TRBV7-9 and TRBJ2-1; 7 bases are a match to TRBD2. Germline CDR1 reads SEHNR; CDR2 reads FQNEAQ (reference sequence). This CDR3 contains 12 residues. CDR3 residues: CGGGSSYNEQFF. DNA of the CDR3: TGTGGGGGCGGGAGCTCCTACAATGAGCAGTTCTTC. Full variable domain (remainder filled in from reference TRBV7-9 and TRBJ2-1): DTGVSQNPRHKITKRGQNVTFRCDPISEHNRLYWYRQTLGQGPEFLTYFQNEAQLEKSRLLSDRFSAERPKGSFSTLEIQRTEQGDSAMYLCGGGSSYNEQFFGPGTRLTVL.

This chain links TRBV7-2 with TRBJ1-4; D gene uncertain. V gave up 2 bases and J gave up 12 bases, with 13 bases separating them. The CDR3 has 13 amino acids. Germline loops: CDR1 SGHTA, CDR2 FQGNSA. This chain's CDR3 is CASSLNTRTELFF. CDR3 nucleotides: TGTGCCAGCAGCTTAAACACCAGGACGGAACTGTTTTTT.

In its sample, this clone was seen once. The genes are TRBV27 and TRBJ2-2, with 12 positions matching TRBD1. The CDR3 totals 16 residues. The germline gives CDR1 MNHEY, CDR2 SMNVEV (reference sequence). V shed 3 bases, J shed 7 bases, and the junction held 6 bases outside the gene matches. CDR3 sequence (DNA): TGTGCCAGCAGTTTGACCGGGACAGGGGGCGGCGGGGAGCTGTTTTTT. It specifies CASSLTGTGGGGELFF.

The chain employs TRBV5-4 and TRBJ2-1, with unresolved D. The CDR3 has 11 amino acids. Trimming shortened V by 5 bases and J by 7 bases, and 7 bases separated the two germline ends. Germline V gene data show CDR1 as SGHNT and CDR2 as YYREEE (reference sequence). The CDR3 protein is CASSEMNEQFF. CDR3 coding DNA: TGTGCCAGCAGTGAAATGAATGAGCAGTTCTTC.

This sequence joins TRBV12-3 or TRBV12-4 and TRBJ1-2; D unclear. V was clipped by 8 bases and J by 5 bases, with 15 bases between them. The CDR3 is 13 residues long. CDR3 sequence (DNA): TGTGCCAGCTCTCCTCGGGAAAGATATGGCTACACCTTC. This gives the protein CASSPRERYGYTF.

The chain recombines TRBV6-1 with TRBJ2-7; D gene unclear. The V end lost 0 bases, the J end lost 5 bases, and 8 bases lay between the germline ends. This CDR3 region has 13 residues. Germline V gives CDR1 MNHNS, CDR2 SASEGT. CDR3 in DNA: TGTGCCAGCAGTGAAGCGCTTCGGGACGAGCAGTACTTC. It is translated as CASSEALRDEQYF.

The CDR3 DNA reads TGTGCCAGCAGTTTAAGAAGAAGGGACTATAATTCACCCCTCCACTTT. Translated: CASSLRRRDYNSPLHF. This rearrangement joins TRBV27 to TRBJ1-6; D is unclear. Per the germline V gene, CDR1 is MNHEY and CDR2 is SMNVEV (reference sequence). The CDR3 covers 16 residues. V gave up 2 bases and J gave up 3 bases, with 11 bases separating them.

The CDR3 reads CASSGAGYTQYF. The CDR3 DNA reads as TGTGCCAGTAGTGGGGCGGGTTACACCCAGTACTTC. The genes are TRBV19 and TRBJ2-5; the D call may be TRBD1 or TRBD2 (5 bases each). The germline V gene has CDR1 LNHDA and CDR2 SQIVND (reference sequence). The CDR3 is 12 amino acids. The V end lost 5 bases, the J end lost 8 bases, and 12 bases lay between the germline ends.

The V call is TRBV5-5, the J call TRBJ1-4; 10 bases fit TRBD1. Germline CDR1 and CDR2: SGHKS and YYEKEE (reference sequence). Unmatched junction bases numbered 9, after V lost 4 bases and J lost 0 bases. This CDR3 is built from 18 residues. This CDR3 is CASSPRTGGSATNEKLFF. CDR3 DNA sequence: TGTGCCAGCAGCCCGCGGACAGGGGGGTCAGCAACTAATGAAAAACTGTTTTTT.

The chain joins TRBV27 to TRBJ2-5, with 7 bases that match TRBD2. J lost 7 bases, V lost 2 bases, and 1 base had no gene match. CDR1 is MNHEY and CDR2 is SMNVEV in the germline V gene (reference sequence). CDR3 size: 12 residues. Written as DNA, the CDR3 is TGTGCCAGCAGTTTAGGCGGGGGGACCCAGTACTTC. It specifies CASSLGGGTQYF.

The V and J genes are TRBV15 and TRBJ2-5; TRBD1 might be the D (5 bases). Germline CDR1 LNHNV, CDR2 YYDKDF (reference sequence). The length of the CDR3 is 17 residues. Trimming left V 1 base short and J 2 bases short, with 17 bases between. This chain's CDR3 is CATSRGDRKPPQETQYF. The DNA of the CDR3 is TGTGCCACCAGCAGAGGAGACAGAAAACCCCCACAAGAGACCCAGTACTTC.

The chain has TRBV9 and TRBJ2-7; 11 bases match TRBD2. This CDR3 comprises 18 residues. Germline assignment: CDR1 SGDLS and CDR2 YYNGEE. The V gene end was trimmed by 0 bases and the J gene end by 4 bases; junction bases not matched to a gene: 12. CDR3 in DNA: TGTGCCAGCAGCGTAGGCGATAGCGGGGGGGGTTATGCATACGAGCAGTACTTC. Its protein is CASSVGDSGGGYAYEQYF. Using reference TRBV9 and TRBJ2-7 for the parts outside the CDR3, the full variable domain is DSGVTQTPKHLITATGQRVTLRCSPRSGDLSVYWYQQSLDQGLQFLIQYYNGEERAKGNILERFSAQQFPDLHSELNLSSLELGDSALYFCASSVGDSGGGYAYEQYFGPGTRLTVT.

The chain is built from TRBV5-6 and TRBJ1-5, with D possibly matching TRBD1 (5 bases). V was clipped by 4 bases and J by 7 bases, with 21 bases between them. The germline V gene encodes CDR1 SGHDT and CDR2 YYEEEE. CDR3 length: 16 amino acids. In DNA form, the CDR3 reads TGTGCCAGCAGCAAAATTTATTCCGGGGACCGCCAGCCCCAGCATTTT. This translates into CASSKIYSGDRQPQHF.

This clone occurred once. The limits of the CDR3 on the DNA are not certain, so only TCRdb's listed CDR3 is given. This rearrangement joins TRBV27 to TRBJ2-5. The CDR3 extends over 13 residues, inclusive of both ends. In germline, CDR1 is MNHEY, CDR2 SMNVEV (reference sequence). The CDR3 protein is CASSLSFLETQYF.

The gene calls are TRBV10-3 and TRBJ2-5, with D possibly matching TRBD2 (5 bases). CDR3 length equals 14 residues. From germline, CDR1 is ENHRY and CDR2 SYGVKD. The V gene lost 10 bases and the J gene lost 3 bases, with 18 bases spanning the gap. The CDR3 loop is CATSVRAAEETQYF. CDR3 DNA sequence: TGTGCCACCAGCGTGAGGGCGGCCGAAGAGACCCAGTACTTC.

This clone was counted a single time. The CDR3 sequence: CASSLVGSLNTEAFF. The CDR3, as DNA: TGTGCCAGCAGCTTAGTGGGCAGCCTGAACACTGAAGCTTTCTTT. The gene calls are TRBV11-2 and TRBJ1-1; no definite D call. V lost 1 base and J lost 0, with 9 bases in between. Germline loops: CDR1 SGHAT, CDR2 FQNNGV. The CDR3 loop spans 15 amino acids.

The sample holds one count of this clone. The chain links TRBV7-9 to TRBJ2-1; tentative D call: TRBD2 (6 bases). The CDR3 has 17 amino acids. Looked up from germline, CDR1 is SEHNR and CDR2 is FQNEAQ (reference sequence). The V and J ends lost 0 bases and 6 bases respectively, with 18 bases between them. CDR3 nucleotides: TGTGCCAGCAGCTTAGCCACCGGGAGTCAAACCCTCAATGAGCAGTTCTTC. This gives the protein CASSLATGSQTLNEQFF.

The V and J genes are TRBV3-1 (or the pseudogene TRBV3-2) and TRBJ1-6, with unresolved D. This CDR3 spans 15 amino acids. Germline CDR1 LGHDT, CDR2 YNNKEL (reference sequence). The V gene lost 3 bases and the J gene lost 9 bases, with 15 bases spanning the gap. The CDR3 DNA reads as TGTGCCAGCAGCCAGAATGACTCTAGTGTTTCACCCCTCCACTTT. It yields the protein CASSQNDSSVSPLHF.